The T cell receptor beta chain described here comes from a study of blood T cell repertoires in COVID-19 (dated by TCRdb to the early 2020s). Broadly, across the study: Collaborator samples came from the United States, Italy and Spain and covered acute and convalescent phases of COVID-19. The repertoires were released in a freely available public database intended as a resource for research on the immune response to SARS-CoV-2. Subjects who had been exposed to COVID-19, were actively infected with it, or had recovered from it provided the deeply sampled blood TCRbeta repertoires that made up the dataset. The samples were drawn from two sources: the first 160 participants of the ongoing ImmuneRACE study, and fewer than 1,500 subjects contributed by 6 global collaborators. The prospective study material was composed of cDNA or gDNA derived from T cells, B-cell-depleted T cells, or PBMCs. Where available, HLA class I and class II types were taken from metadata supplied by the sample provider and were not determined by assay-based typing. Sample metadata almost always included a de-identified subject ID, COVID-19 status, age in years and sex.

In the prospective study, participants were about 18 to 90 years old, resided in about two dozen geographic areas of the United States, and were enrolled through a virtual design. Cohort assignment in the prospective study relied on participant-reported clinical history from a screening survey and a study questionnaire. In the prospective study, mobile phlebotomists collected whole blood, serum and a nasopharyngeal or oropharyngeal swab from each participant. Additional blood draws and questionnaires over an approximately 2-month period could optionally be provided by prospective study participants. Before DNA extraction, blood samples from the prospective study were shipped at room temperature or frozen. CDR1 SNHLY and CDR2 FYNNEI were looked up in the germline V gene. After removal of 6 bases from V and 0 bases from J, the junction retains 4 bases not matched to a gene. Measured from the cysteine to the phenylalanine, the CDR3 is 14 residues long. Only the CDR3 portion is preserved as DNA: 42 bases, with reading frame beginning at the first base.

The investigation overall reported the following: The quantity of clinical and demographic metadata differed by source and by participant and was supplied without curation.

TCRbeta CDR3 regions were amplified from genomic DNA by means of the immunoSEQ Assay, a bias-controlled multiplex PCR. The paper's data handling went like this. The number of nucleated cells in each sample was estimated from the amplification of reference gene primers within the assay. To quantify the absolute abundance of each unique TCRbeta CDR3 rearrangement, sequence reads were collapsed and filtered. Productive Simpson clonality was computed per sample as the square root of Simpson's diversity index over productive rearrangements. The table comes from immuneACCESS by way of TCRdb, which keeps in-frame sequences with V and J called. Part of the clones is missing from these tables; in studies checked, under half for an unresolved V gene and the rest for unknown reasons. V and J calls and clone size follow that table, whereas D and trimming were derived from the DNA. Across this sample there are about 200,000 clones, with about 82% seen only once. The biggest ten clones account for 5.6% of the sample.

In regard to this clone: Its antigen is currently not known. No base quality information exists; no much larger clone differs at one position.

The receptor's source is a man aged 40-55 years with acute COVID-19. Material for sequencing was PBMCs or T cells enriched from blood (not recorded which). This chain joins TRBV2 to TRBJ1-1, with TRBD1 identical over 7 junction bases. This receptor carries the CDR3 CASRHRGLNTEAFF. The sequenced DNA: TGTGCCAGCAGGCACAGGGGCCTGAACACTGAAGCTTTCTTT.